The source of this T cell receptor (beta chain) is a study of graft-versus-host responses after intestinal transplantation. General observations from the study: Ileal or blood samples showed some GvH clones first, and such clones were also found in recipient marrow.

Investigators plated 200,000 CFSE-labeled responder cells together with 200,000 irradiated stimulator cells labeled with violet dye. Data came from immunoSEQ multiplex PCR; TCRdb stores just in-frame clones and leaves some out. In the table there are about 15,000 clones, around two fifths of which are singletons. The CDR3 is made up of 17 amino acids. This specimen consisted of alloreactive CD8+ T cells from a mixed lymphocyte reaction culture, obtained before intestinal transplant. As for subset: CFSE-low proliferating T cells sorted from approximately 6-day pre-transplant mixed lymphocyte reaction (GvH or HvG direction). The receptor was isolated from a human patient who received an intestinal transplant. This chain connects TRBV21-1 to TRBJ1-3. TRBV21-1 represents a pseudogene. This CDR3 is CASSRRVATTTRNTIYF. CDR3 DNA: TGTGCCAGCAGCCGCCGCGTAGCTACAACCACACGAAACACCATATATTTT.